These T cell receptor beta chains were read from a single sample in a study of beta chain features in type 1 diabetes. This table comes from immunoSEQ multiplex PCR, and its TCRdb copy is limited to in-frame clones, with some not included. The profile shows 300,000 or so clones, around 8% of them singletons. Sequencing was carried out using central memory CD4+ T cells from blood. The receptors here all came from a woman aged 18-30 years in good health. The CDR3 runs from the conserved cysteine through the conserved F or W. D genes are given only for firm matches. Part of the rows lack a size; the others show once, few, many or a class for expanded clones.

CDR3 protein: CAISAGGSRETQYF
CDR3 DNA: TGTGCCATCAGTGCTGGGGGATCGCGGGAGACCCAGTACTTC
D gene: -
V gene: TRBV10-3
J gene: TRBJ2-5
clone size: many

CDR3 protein: CATSRASGPSYEQYF
CDR3 DNA: TGTGCCACCAGCAGAGCTAGCGGGCCCTCCTACGAGCAGTACTTC
D gene: TRBD2
V gene: TRBV15
J gene: TRBJ2-7
clone size: few

CDR3 protein: CATSIKRESYNEQFF
CDR3 DNA: TGTGCCACCAGCATAAAGCGGGAGTCGTACAATGAGCAGTTCTTC
D gene: TRBD2
V gene: TRBV15
J gene: TRBJ2-1
clone size: -

CDR3 protein: CASLEAGGTDTQYF
CDR3 DNA: TGTGCCTCCTTGGAGGCCGGGGGCACAGATACGCAGTATTTT
D gene: -
V gene: TRBV10-3
J gene: TRBJ2-3
clone size: many

CDR3 protein: CASSLRAGDGYEQFF
CDR3 DNA: TGCGCCAGCAGCTTGCGAGCGGGAGACGGGTATGAGCAGTTCTTC
D gene: TRBD2
V gene: TRBV5-1
J gene: TRBJ2-1
clone size: -

CDR3 protein: CSVVTGGGANVLTF
CDR3 DNA: TGCAGCGTGGTAACAGGAGGTGGGGCCAACGTCCTGACTTTC
D gene: -
V gene: TRBV29-1
J gene: TRBJ2-6
clone size: -

CDR3 protein: CSVRRATNYGYTF
CDR3 DNA: TGCAGCGTAAGAAGGGCCACCAACTATGGCTACACCTTC
D gene: -
V gene: TRBV29-1
J gene: TRBJ1-2
clone size: -

CDR3 protein: CASSPPGTGELFF
CDR3 DNA: TGTGCCAGCTCACCACCGGGCACCGGGGAGCTGTTTTTT
D gene: -
V gene: TRBV18
J gene: TRBJ2-2
clone size: few

CDR3 protein: CSVGGGYDLYNEQFF
CDR3 DNA: TGCAGCGTTGGTGGAGGGTACGACTTGTACAATGAGCAGTTCTTC
D gene: -
V gene: TRBV29-1
J gene: TRBJ2-1
clone size: -

CDR3 protein: CSARDSNTIYF
CDR3 DNA: TGCAGTGCTAGAGATTCAAACACCATATATTTT
D gene: -
V gene: TRBV20-1
J gene: TRBJ1-3
clone size: few

CDR3 protein: CASTGTGFGNQPQHF
CDR3 DNA: TGTGCCAGCACCGGGACAGGGTTTGGTAATCAGCCCCAGCATTTT
D gene: TRBD1
V gene: TRBV5-6
J gene: TRBJ1-5
clone size: few

CDR3 protein: CASSSTDQPQHF
CDR3 DNA: TGTGCCAGCAGTTCCACGGATCAGCCCCAGCATTTT
D gene: -
V gene: TRBV28
J gene: TRBJ1-5
clone size: -

CDR3 protein: CASSLIAGGGTGELFF
CDR3 DNA: TGTGCCAGCAGTTTAATAGCGGGAGGGGGCACCGGGGAGCTGTTTTTT
D gene: TRBD2
V gene: TRBV28
J gene: TRBJ2-2
clone size: few

CDR3 protein: CASSLGGLRDYEQYF
CDR3 DNA: TGTGCCAGCAGTTTAGGGGGCCTGAGGGACTACGAGCAGTACTTC
D gene: -
V gene: TRBV28
J gene: TRBJ2-7
clone size: -

CDR3 protein: CASSQDQDRGNTEAFF
CDR3 DNA: TGTGCCAGCAGCCAAGATCAGGACAGGGGGAACACTGAAGCTTTCTTT
D gene: TRBD1
V gene: TRBV4-2
J gene: TRBJ1-1
clone size: few

CDR3 protein: CASSLGGRQNTEAFF
CDR3 DNA: TGTGCCAGCAGCTTAGGTGGCAGACAAAACACTGAAGCTTTCTTT
D gene: -
V gene: TRBV7-2
J gene: TRBJ1-1
clone size: few

CDR3 protein: CAIRGGPDTQYF
CDR3 DNA: TGTGCCATCAGGGGGGGCCCAGATACGCAGTATTTT
D gene: -
V gene: TRBV10-3
J gene: TRBJ2-3
clone size: few

CDR3 protein: CASSLGPGRAVNEQFF
CDR3 DNA: TGTGCCAGCAGCTTGGGCCCAGGGAGGGCCGTCAATGAGCAGTTCTTC
D gene: TRBD2
V gene: TRBV5-8
J gene: TRBJ2-1
clone size: few

CDR3 protein: CASSLSWGNLRDTCF
CDR3 DNA: TGTGCCAGCAGTTTATCTTGGGGCAATCTACGGGACACCTGTTTT
D gene: -
V gene: TRBV27
J gene: TRBJ2-3
clone size: few

CDR3 protein: CASRGTGSYEQYF
CDR3 DNA: TGTGCCAGCCGGGGGACCGGCTCCTACGAGCAGTACTTC
D gene: -
V gene: TRBV25-1
J gene: TRBJ2-7
clone size: -

CDR3 protein: CASSLGSGGSSDTQYF
CDR3 DNA: TGTGCCAGCAGCTTAGGATCCGGCGGGAGTTCAGATACGCAGTATTTT
D gene: TRBD2
V gene: TRBV7-3
J gene: TRBJ2-3
clone size: -

CDR3 protein: CASSQGAQGSAGANVLTF
CDR3 DNA: TGTGCCAGCAGCCAAGGTGCGCAGGGGTCCGCTGGGGCCAACGTCCTGACTTTC
D gene: -
V gene: TRBV4-2
J gene: TRBJ2-6
clone size: few

CDR3 protein: CASSLQVSYNEQFF
CDR3 DNA: TGCGCCAGCAGCTTGCAGGTTAGCTACAATGAGCAGTTCTTC
D gene: -
V gene: TRBV5-1
J gene: TRBJ2-1
clone size: few

CDR3 protein: CASSFLSQETQYF
CDR3 DNA: TGTGCCAGCAGCTTTCTCTCTCAAGAGACCCAGTACTTC
D gene: -
V gene: TRBV7-8
J gene: TRBJ2-5
clone size: -

CDR3 protein: CASSLGLAFNEQFF
CDR3 DNA: TGTGCCAGCAGTCTCGGACTAGCTTTCAATGAGCAGTTCTTC
D gene: TRBD2
V gene: TRBV6-5
J gene: TRBJ2-1
clone size: -

CDR3 protein: CSVRGMGADTQYF
CDR3 DNA: TGCAGCGTTCGGGGGATGGGCGCAGATACGCAGTATTTT
D gene: -
V gene: TRBV29-1
J gene: TRBJ2-3
clone size: few

CDR3 protein: CASTPPGSGNTIYF
CDR3 DNA: TGTGCCAGCACCCCCCCCGGTTCCGGAAACACCATATATTTT
D gene: -
V gene: TRBV28
J gene: TRBJ1-3
clone size: few

CDR3 protein: CASRKGGRGVNTQYF
CDR3 DNA: TGTGCCAGCCGAAAGGGGGGCAGGGGCGTGAATACGCAGTATTTT
D gene: -
V gene: TRBV19
J gene: TRBJ2-3
clone size: few

CDR3 protein: CASSQRQGWGYTF
CDR3 DNA: TGTGCCAGCAGTCAACGTCAGGGGTGGGGCTACACCTTC
D gene: -
V gene: TRBV11-2
J gene: TRBJ1-2
clone size: few

CDR3 protein: CASSLSGTAYNEQFF
CDR3 DNA: TGTGCCAGCAGTTTATCCGGGACTGCCTACAATGAGCAGTTCTTC
D gene: -
V gene: TRBV27
J gene: TRBJ2-1
clone size: -

CDR3 protein: CASSAGTGNTEAFF
CDR3 DNA: TGTGCCAGCAGCGCCGGGACAGGTAACACTGAAGCTTTCTTT
D gene: TRBD1
V gene: TRBV9
J gene: TRBJ1-1
clone size: few

CDR3 protein: CASSSGQMLPDTQYF
CDR3 DNA: TGTGCCAGCAGCTCGGGACAGATGCTGCCGGATACGCAGTATTTT
D gene: TRBD1
V gene: TRBV7-2
J gene: TRBJ2-3
clone size: -

CDR3 protein: CASSVDWRGFGPQHF
CDR3 DNA: TGTGCCAGCAGCGTAGACTGGAGGGGGTTTGGGCCCCAGCATTTT
D gene: -
V gene: TRBV9
J gene: TRBJ1-5
clone size: few

CDR3 protein: CASIRGTGGYQPQHF
CDR3 DNA: TGTGCCAGCATCCGCGGGACAGGGGGTTACCAGCCCCAGCATTTT
D gene: TRBD1
V gene: TRBV28
J gene: TRBJ1-5
clone size: -

CDR3 protein: CASRNQGEQYF
CDR3 DNA: TGTGCCAGCAGGAATCAGGGCGAGCAGTACTTC
D gene: -
V gene: TRBV6-1
J gene: TRBJ2-7
clone size: few

CDR3 protein: CASSQVGRGEETQYF
CDR3 DNA: TGCGCCAGCAGCCAAGTTGGTCGGGGGGAGGAGACCCAGTACTTC
D gene: TRBD2
V gene: TRBV4-3
J gene: TRBJ2-5
clone size: many